This T cell receptor beta chain stems from a study of cytomegalovirus exposure and HLA in healthy donors. General study points: Analysis performed later showed TCR beta chains linked to HLA being more clonally expanded than equally common others. Common viral pathogens were later found to be apparently linked to several of the most significant clusters.

A note on this clone: Its target is unknown.

V shed 6 bases and J 11 bases; nucleotides not matched to a gene: 9. The CDR3 length is 12 residues. The germline V gene has CDR1 MDHEN and CDR2 SYDVKM. The PCR employed 60 Vbeta primers together with 13 Jbeta primers. TCRdb's table, derived via immunoSEQ multiplex PCR, lists solely in-frame clones and lacks some. Of more than 200,000 clones in the sample, 65% to 80% were seen once. The source is a man in his forties in good health and CMV-seronegative. The sequencing input was PBMCs. The rearrangement uses TRBV28 and TRBJ1-1; 7 bases agree with TRBD1. In DNA, the CDR3 is TGTGCCAGCAGCATACAGGGGCCCGTGGCTTTCTTT. As protein: CASSIQGPVAFF.